This T cell receptor beta chain was found in a study of identical twins. V shed 3 bases and J 5 bases; nucleotides not matched to a gene: 4. The CDR3 consists of 15 residues. Germline lookup yields CDR1 SGHAT and CDR2 FQDESV (reference sequence). cDNA carried unique molecular identifiers, and a universal primer site was added by template switching. TCRdb reprocessed the 5' RACE reads with MiXCR, giving one entry per CDR3 protein. Counted here are around 1.7 million distinct CDR3 sequences, less than 40% occurring once; the ten biggest clones make up about 0.3%. The study's findings and limits: Sequences that were beta out-of-frame showed weaker excess twin sharing. An excess of low generation probability was shown by twin-shared out-of-frame alpha sequences.

Only a few counts were recorded for this clonotype. Antigen: not known. The material sequenced was cord blood. The receptor was isolated from a newborn girl in good health. The V and J genes are TRBV11-1 and TRBJ2-1; TRBD2 aligns across 10 bases. The CDR3 DNA is TGTGCCAGCAGCTTCGGGACTAGCGTAAACAATGAGCAGTTCTTC. Translated, it gives CASSFGTSVNNEQFF.